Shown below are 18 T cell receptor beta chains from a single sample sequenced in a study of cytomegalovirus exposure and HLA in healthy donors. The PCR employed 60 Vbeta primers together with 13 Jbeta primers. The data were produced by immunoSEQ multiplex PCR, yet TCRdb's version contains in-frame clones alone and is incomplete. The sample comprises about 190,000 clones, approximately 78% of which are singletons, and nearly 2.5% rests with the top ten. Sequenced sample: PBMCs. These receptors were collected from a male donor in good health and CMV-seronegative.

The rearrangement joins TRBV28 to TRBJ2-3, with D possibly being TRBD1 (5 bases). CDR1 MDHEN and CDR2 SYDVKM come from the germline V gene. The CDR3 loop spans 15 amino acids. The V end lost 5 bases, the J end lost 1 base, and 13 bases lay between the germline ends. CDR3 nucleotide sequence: TGTGCCAGCAGTACCTCCGGACAAGGCACAGATACGCAGTATTTT. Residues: CASSTSGQGTDTQYF.

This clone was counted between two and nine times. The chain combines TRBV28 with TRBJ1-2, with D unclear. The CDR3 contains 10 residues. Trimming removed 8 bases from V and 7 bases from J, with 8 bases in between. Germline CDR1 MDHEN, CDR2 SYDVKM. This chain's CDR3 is CASRGGGYTF. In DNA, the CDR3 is TGTGCCAGCCGGGGAGGTGGCTACACCTTC.

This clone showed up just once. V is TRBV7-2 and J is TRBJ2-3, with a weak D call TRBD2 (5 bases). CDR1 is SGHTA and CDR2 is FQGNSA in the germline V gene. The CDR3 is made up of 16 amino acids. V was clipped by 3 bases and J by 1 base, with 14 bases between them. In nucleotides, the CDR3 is TGTGCCAGCAGCTTTCAGGCCTCGCGGGGCACAGATACGCAGTATTTT. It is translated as CASSFQASRGTDTQYF.

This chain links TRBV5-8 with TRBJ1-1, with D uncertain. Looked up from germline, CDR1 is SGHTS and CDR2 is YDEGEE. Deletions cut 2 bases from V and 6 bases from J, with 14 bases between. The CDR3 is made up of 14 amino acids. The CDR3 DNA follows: TGTGCCAGCAGCTTAGGGCGGGCGGCATCTGAAGCTTTCTTT. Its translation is CASSLGRAASEAFF.

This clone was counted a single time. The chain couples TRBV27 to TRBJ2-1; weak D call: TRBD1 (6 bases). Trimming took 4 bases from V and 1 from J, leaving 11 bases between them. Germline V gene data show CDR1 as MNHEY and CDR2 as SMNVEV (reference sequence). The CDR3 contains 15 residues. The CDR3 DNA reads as TGTGCCAGCAGTTCCGCAGGGGATTCCTACAATGAGCAGTTCTTC. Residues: CASSSAGDSYNEQFF.

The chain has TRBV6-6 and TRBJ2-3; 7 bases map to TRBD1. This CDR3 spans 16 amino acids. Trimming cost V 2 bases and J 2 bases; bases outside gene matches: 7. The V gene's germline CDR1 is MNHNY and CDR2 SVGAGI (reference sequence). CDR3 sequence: CASSYQTGSFTDTQYF. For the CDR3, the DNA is TGTGCCAGCAGTTACCAGACAGGGTCCTTCACAGATACGCAGTATTTT.

Here the CDR3 reads CASSAATSGAQETQYF. Written as DNA, the CDR3 is TGTGCCAGCAGCGCCGCGACTAGCGGGGCGCAAGAGACCCAGTACTTC. The gene calls are TRBV5-4 and TRBJ2-5; 11 bases fit TRBD2. After removal of 4 bases from V and 2 bases from J, the junction contained 7 bases not matched to a gene. Looked up from germline, CDR1 is SGHNT and CDR2 is YYREEE (reference sequence). The CDR3 totals 16 residues.

DNA for the CDR3: TGTGCCAGCAGCCAAGGGACAGGCCCTTGGAACACTGAAGCTTTCTTT. It translates to CASSQGTGPWNTEAFF. The V call is TRBV14, the J call TRBJ1-1; 7 bases map to TRBD1. Germline V gene data show CDR1 as SGHDN and CDR2 as FVKESK. The CDR3 has 16 residues. V gave up 1 base and J gave up 1 base; unmatched junction bases: 6.

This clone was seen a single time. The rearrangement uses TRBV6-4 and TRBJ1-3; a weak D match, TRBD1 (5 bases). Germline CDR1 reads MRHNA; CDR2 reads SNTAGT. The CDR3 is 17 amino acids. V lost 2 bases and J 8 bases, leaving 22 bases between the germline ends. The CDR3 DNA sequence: TGTGCCAGCAGTGACAAGAGATTTCAGGGCGGAAAGGACACCATATATTTT. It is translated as CASSDKRFQGGKDTIYF.

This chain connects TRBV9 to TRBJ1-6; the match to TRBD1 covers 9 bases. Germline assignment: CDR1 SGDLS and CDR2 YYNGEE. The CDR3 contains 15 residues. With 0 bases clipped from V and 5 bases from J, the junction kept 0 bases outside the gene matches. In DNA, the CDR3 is TGTGCCAGCAGCGTAGGGGACAGGGATAATTCACCCCTCCACTTT. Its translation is CASSVGDRDNSPLHF.

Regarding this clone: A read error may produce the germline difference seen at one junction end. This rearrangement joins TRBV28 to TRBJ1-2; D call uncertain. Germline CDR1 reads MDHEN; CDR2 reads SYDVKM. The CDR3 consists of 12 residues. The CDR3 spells CASSSVGGGYPF. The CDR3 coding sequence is TGTGCCAGCAGTTCGGTGGGTGGAGGCTACCCCTTC.

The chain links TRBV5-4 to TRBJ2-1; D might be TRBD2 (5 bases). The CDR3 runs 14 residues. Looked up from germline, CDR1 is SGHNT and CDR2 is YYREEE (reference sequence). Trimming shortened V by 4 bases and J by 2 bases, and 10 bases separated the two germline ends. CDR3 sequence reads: CASSPAGAYNEQFF. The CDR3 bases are TGTGCCAGCAGCCCGGCCGGGGCCTACAATGAGCAGTTCTTC.

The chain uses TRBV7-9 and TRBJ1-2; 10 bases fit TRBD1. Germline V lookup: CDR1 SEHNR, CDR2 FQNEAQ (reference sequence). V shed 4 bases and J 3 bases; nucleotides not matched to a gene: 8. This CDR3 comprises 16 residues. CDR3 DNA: TGTGCCAGCAGCTACCTGGGGACAGGGGTGGACTATGGCTACACCTTC. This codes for CASSYLGTGVDYGYTF.

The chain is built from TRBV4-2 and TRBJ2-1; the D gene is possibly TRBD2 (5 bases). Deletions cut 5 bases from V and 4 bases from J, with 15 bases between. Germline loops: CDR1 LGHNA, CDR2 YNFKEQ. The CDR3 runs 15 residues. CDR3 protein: CASSGQDSMYNEQFF. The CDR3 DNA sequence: TGTGCCAGCAGCGGGCAGGACTCGATGTACAATGAGCAGTTCTTC.

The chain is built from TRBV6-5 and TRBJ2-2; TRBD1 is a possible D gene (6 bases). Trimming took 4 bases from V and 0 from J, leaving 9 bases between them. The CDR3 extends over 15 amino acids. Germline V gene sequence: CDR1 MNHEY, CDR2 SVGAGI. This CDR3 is CASSSGDPNTGELFF. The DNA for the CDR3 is TGTGCCAGCAGTTCAGGGGATCCGAACACCGGGGAGCTGTTTTTT.

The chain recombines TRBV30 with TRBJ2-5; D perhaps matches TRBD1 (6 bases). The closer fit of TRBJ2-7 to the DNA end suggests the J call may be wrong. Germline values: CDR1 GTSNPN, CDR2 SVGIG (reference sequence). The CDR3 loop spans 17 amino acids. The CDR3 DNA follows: TGTGCCTGGAGTCAGGGCCCTCAGGGGACCCGCTCCGCCGAGCAGTACTTC. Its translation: CAWSQGPQGTRSAEQYF.

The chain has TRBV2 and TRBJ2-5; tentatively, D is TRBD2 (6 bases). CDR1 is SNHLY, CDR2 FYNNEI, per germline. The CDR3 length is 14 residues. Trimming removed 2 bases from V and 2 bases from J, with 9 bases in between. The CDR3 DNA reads TGTGCCAGCAGTGAAAGGCGGGGTCAAGAGACCCAGTACTTC. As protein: CASSERRGQETQYF.

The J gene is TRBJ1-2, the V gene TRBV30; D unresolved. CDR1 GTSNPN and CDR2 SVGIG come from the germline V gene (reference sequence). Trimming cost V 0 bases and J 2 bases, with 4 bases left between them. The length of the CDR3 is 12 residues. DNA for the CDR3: TGTGCCTGGAGTGTATTAAACTATGGCTACACCTTC. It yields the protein CAWSVLNYGYTF.